This note documents a single TCR beta chain sequence. The data originate from a study of blood T cell repertoires in COVID-19. Study information: Both acute and convalescent COVID-19 samples were obtained from the United States, Italy and Spain. The analysed material was cDNA or gDNA that came from T cells, B-cell-depleted T cells, or PBMCs.

Germline CDR1 ENHRY, CDR2 SYGVKD. V gave up 10 bases and J gave up 7 bases, with 16 bases separating them. This CDR3 spans 12 amino acids. In the authors' workflow: Reference gene primer amplification gave estimated nucleated cell counts. Sequencing was performed with immunoSEQ multiplex PCR; in TCRdb, only in-frame clones are kept and a portion is missing. The V and J calls and clone size were taken over from that table, and D and trimming were inferred from the DNA. Found here are 300,000 to 400,000 clones, around nine tenths of them singletons; the top ten hold roughly 6.6%. Sequenced sample: peripheral blood. The sequence derives from a woman in her 70s with COVID-19, enrolled during active disease. This chain joins TRBV10-3 and TRBJ1-1; possibly TRBD1 for D (6 bases). The DNA of the CDR3 is TGTGCCACCCGAACAGGGAATGGTGAAGCTTTCTTT. Residues: CATRTGNGEAFF.